This is a list of T cell receptor beta chains from one sample in a study of identical twins. TCRdb reprocessed the 5' RACE reads via MiXCR and lists one record per CDR3 protein. The sample holds about 490,000 distinct CDR3 sequences, roughly 15% seen once. This sample also belongs to another study, concerning yellow fever vaccine responses in identical twins.

The material sequenced was CD4+ T cells sorted from blood. The origin of the receptors is a woman under 30 in good health. The CDR3 runs from the conserved cysteine through the conserved F or W. Fields, in order: J gene, clone size, D gene, V gene, CDR3 protein, CDR3 DNA. D genes are given only for firm matches. For some rows the clone size is stated as once, few or many, or as a class when expanded; others skip it.

J: TRBJ2-2
size: few
D: NA
V: TRBV6-1
CDR3: CASSLKSSTYTGELFF
DNA: TGTGCCAGCAGCCTAAAGTCCTCAACTTACACCGGGGAGCTGTTTTTT

J: TRBJ2-2
size: few
D: TRBD2
V: TRBV5-1
CDR3: CASSSTSGAAIGELFF
DNA: TGCGCCAGCAGCTCGACTAGCGGGGCCGCCATCGGGGAGCTGTTTTTT

J: TRBJ2-5
size: NA
D: NA
V: TRBV7-9
CDR3: CASSSGVGSQETQYF
DNA: TGTGCCAGCAGCTCAGGGGTGGGCAGCCAAGAGACCCAGTACTTC

J: TRBJ1-2
size: few
D: NA
V: TRBV28
CDR3: CASSLSPGGFPYYGYTF
DNA: TGTGCCAGCAGTTTATCCCCGGGGGGTTTTCCTTACTATGGCTACACCTTC

J: TRBJ1-1
size: NA
D: NA
V: TRBV6-5
CDR3: CASIFGGRIFF
DNA: TGTGCCAGCATTTTCGGTGGTAGAATCTTTTTT

J: TRBJ2-7
size: few
D: TRBD2
V: TRBV29-1
CDR3: CSVSPGGIYEQYF
DNA: TGCAGCGTTTCCCCGGGGGGGATCTACGAGCAGTACTTC

J: TRBJ2-3
size: few
D: NA
V: TRBV6-2/TRBV6-3
CDR3: CASSYSPSGTKRQADTQYF
DNA: TGTGCCAGCAGTTACTCACCCTCCGGGACGAAAAGGCAGGCAGATACGCAGTATTTT

J: TRBJ2-1
size: NA
D: NA
V: TRBV5-1
CDR3: CASTPGAPYNEQFF
DNA: TGCGCCAGCACCCCCGGGGCCCCCTACAATGAGCAGTTCTTC

J: TRBJ2-1
size: few
D: NA
V: TRBV6-1
CDR3: CASTQWGINEQFF
DNA: TGTGCCAGCACCCAGTGGGGTATAAATGAGCAGTTCTTC

J: TRBJ2-7
size: NA
D: TRBD1
V: TRBV29-1
CDR3: CSVSWTGLYEQYF
DNA: TGCAGCGTTAGCTGGACAGGGCTTTACGAGCAGTACTTC

J: TRBJ2-5
size: few
D: TRBD1
V: TRBV5-5
CDR3: CASSFAGTGAQETQYF
DNA: TGTGCCAGCAGCTTTGCCGGGACAGGGGCTCAAGAGACCCAGTACTTC

J: TRBJ2-1
size: few
D: TRBD2
V: TRBV11-3
CDR3: CASSFTSVNEQFF
DNA: TGTGCCAGCAGCTTTACTAGCGTAAATGAGCAGTTCTTC

J: TRBJ2-5
size: NA
D: TRBD1
V: TRBV14
CDR3: CASSQGQGRETQYF
DNA: TGTGCCAGCAGCCAAGGACAGGGGCGAGAGACCCAGTACTTC

J: TRBJ2-7
size: NA
D: NA
V: TRBV4-1
CDR3: CASSQPLGLEQYF
DNA: TGCGCCAGCAGCCAGCCCCTAGGGTTAGAGCAGTACTTC

J: TRBJ2-3
size: NA
D: NA
V: TRBV4-1
CDR3: CASSQDSGISTDTQYF
DNA: TGCGCCAGCAGCCAAGATTCGGGGATTAGCACAGATACGCAGTATTTT

J: TRBJ2-4
size: many
D: TRBD2
V: TRBV5-5
CDR3: CASSFLGLAERKYF
DNA: TGTGCCAGCAGCTTCCTTGGGCTAGCGGAGAGAAAGTACTTC

J: TRBJ2-2
size: NA
D: NA
V: TRBV5-1
CDR3: CASSGGGGTGELFF
DNA: TGCGCCAGCAGCGGGGGAGGCGGCACCGGGGAGCTGTTTTTT

J: TRBJ2-1
size: NA
D: NA
V: TRBV6-1
CDR3: CASRGTGTNNEQFF
DNA: TGTGCCAGCAGGGGAACAGGGACGAACAATGAGCAGTTCTTC

J: TRBJ2-7
size: once
D: NA
V: TRBV12-3/TRBV12-4
CDR3: CASRRQGDPGGEQYF
DNA: TGTGCCAGCAGGCGTCAGGGGGACCCGGGGGGCGAGCAGTACTTC

J: TRBJ1-5
size: NA
D: NA
V: TRBV10-2
CDR3: CASRARQDQPQHF
DNA: TGCGCCAGCAGGGCGCGACAGGATCAGCCCCAGCATTTT

J: TRBJ2-3
size: many
D: NA
V: TRBV7-7
CDR3: CASSLLGSTDTQYF
DNA: TGTGCCAGCAGCTTATTGGGAAGCACAGATACGCAGTATTTT

J: TRBJ2-1
size: few
D: NA
V: TRBV13
CDR3: CASSLAGVGQFF
DNA: TGTGCCAGCAGCTTAGCTGGTGTTGGGCAGTTCTTC

J: TRBJ2-2
size: NA
D: NA
V: TRBV29-1
CDR3: CRGPWRGVCMAGELFF
DNA: TGCAGAGGCCCGTGGCGAGGAGTGTGTATGGCCGGGGAGCTGTTTTTT

J: TRBJ2-1
size: NA
D: TRBD2
V: TRBV20-1
CDR3: CSAFSSGSVEQFF
DNA: TGCAGTGCTTTTTCTAGCGGGAGCGTGGAGCAGTTCTTC

J: TRBJ1-5
size: NA
D: NA
V: TRBV23-1
CDR3: CASGRRPLRNQPQHF
DNA: TGCGCCAGCGGCCGAAGACCGTTGAGGAATCAGCCCCAGCATTTT

J: TRBJ1-1
size: NA
D: NA
V: TRBV6-5
CDR3: CASKDWDTEAFF
DNA: TGTGCCAGCAAGGACTGGGACACTGAAGCTTTCTTT

J: TRBJ1-1
size: NA
D: NA
V: TRBV5-1
CDR3: CASSFGSINTEAFF
DNA: TGCGCCAGCAGCTTTGGGTCAATTAACACTGAAGCTTTCTTT

J: TRBJ1-1
size: many
D: NA
V: TRBV4-1
CDR3: CASRKEQGIGTEAFF
DNA: TGCGCCAGCAGAAAAGAACAGGGAATCGGCACTGAAGCTTTCTTT

J: TRBJ2-5
size: many
D: NA
V: TRBV3-1
CDR3: CASSPGLETQYF
DNA: TGTGCCAGCAGCCCAGGGTTAGAGACCCAGTACTTC

J: TRBJ2-3
size: many
D: NA
V: TRBV7-3
CDR3: CASSLFHGSTDTQYF
DNA: TGTGCCAGCAGCTTGTTCCACGGTAGCACAGATACGCAGTATTTT

J: TRBJ2-7
size: NA
D: TRBD2
V: TRBV7-9
CDR3: CASSYIGTSGSSYEQYF
DNA: TGTGCCAGCAGCTACATCGGGACTAGCGGGAGCTCCTACGAGCAGTACTTC

J: TRBJ1-5
size: once
D: NA
V: TRBV20-1
CDR3: CSARLPRQGGSNQPQHF
DNA: TGCAGTGCTAGGCTACCTCGGCAGGGTGGAAGCAATCAGCCCCAGCATTTT

J: TRBJ2-2
size: NA
D: NA
V: TRBV7-6
CDR3: CASSLRARGGELFF
DNA: TGTGCCAGCAGCTTAAGGGCTCGTGGCGGGGAGCTGTTTTTT

J: TRBJ1-1
size: few
D: NA
V: TRBV5-1
CDR3: CASSLEDMNTEAFF
DNA: TGCGCCAGCAGCTTGGAGGATATGAACACTGAAGCTTTCTTT

J: TRBJ2-3
size: few
D: TRBD1
V: TRBV4-1
CDR3: CASSHPGQGADTQYF
DNA: TGCGCCAGCAGCCATCCGGGACAGGGTGCAGATACGCAGTATTTT

J: TRBJ2-3
size: NA
D: TRBD2
V: TRBV10-2
CDR3: CASKTSGPTDTQYF
DNA: TGCGCCAGCAAGACTAGCGGCCCCACAGATACGCAGTATTTT

J: TRBJ1-2
size: many
D: TRBD1
V: TRBV12-3/TRBV12-4
CDR3: CASSRQGAGYGYTF
DNA: TGTGCCAGCAGTCGACAGGGGGCTGGCTATGGCTACACCTTC

J: TRBJ1-3
size: NA
D: NA
V: TRBV6-5
CDR3: CASSYSGGPGNTIYF
DNA: TGTGCCAGCAGTTACTCGGGGGGACCTGGAAACACCATATATTTT

J: TRBJ2-1
size: NA
D: TRBD2
V: TRBV24-1
CDR3: CATSDSGRENEQFF
DNA: TGTGCCACCAGTGATTCTGGGAGGGAAAATGAGCAGTTCTTC

J: TRBJ1-5
size: NA
D: NA
V: TRBV28
CDR3: CASSWSNQPQHF
DNA: TGTGCCAGCAGTTGGAGCAATCAGCCCCAGCATTTT

J: TRBJ2-1
size: NA
D: TRBD2
V: TRBV15
CDR3: CATSTGTSGSSYNEQFF
DNA: TGTGCCACCAGCACCGGGACTAGCGGTAGCTCCTACAATGAGCAGTTCTTC

J: TRBJ2-7
size: few
D: TRBD2
V: TRBV27
CDR3: CASRRLAGSHEQYF
DNA: TGTGCCAGCAGGCGACTAGCGGGATCACACGAGCAGTACTTC

J: TRBJ2-5
size: NA
D: NA
V: TRBV2
CDR3: CASSVQAPRYF
DNA: TGTGCCAGCAGTGTACAGGCGCCTCGGTACTTC

J: TRBJ2-1
size: few
D: TRBD2
V: TRBV5-6
CDR3: CASSFLAGGPYNEQFF
DNA: TGTGCCAGCAGCTTCTTAGCGGGAGGGCCCTACAATGAGCAGTTCTTC